The 11 T cell receptor beta chains below come from one sample, sequenced in a study of blood T cells in healthy people across ages. Through a sample-barcoded 5' primer and a J-beta primer mix, a second PCR was run for roughly 7 to 11 cycles. TCRdb reprocessed the 5' RACE reads via MiXCR and lists one record per CDR3 protein. The sample includes 850,000 to 1,000,000 distinct CDR3 sequences, around 48% of them seen just once. Sequenced input: blood. The receptor source for this set is a man in his thirties or forties in good health.

This clonotype has just a few counts. V and J are TRBV10-3 and TRBJ1-1; the match to TRBD1 covers 7 bases. V was clipped by 11 bases and J by 1 base; unmatched bases: 7. The CDR3 contains 13 residues. Germline assignment: CDR1 ENHRY and CDR2 SYGVKD. CDR3 in amino acids: CALTTGRNTEAFF. In DNA, the CDR3 is TGTGCCCTAACGACAGGGCGGAACACTGAAGCTTTCTTT.

The chain is built from TRBV5-1 and TRBJ2-5; D is possibly TRBD1 or TRBD2 (6 bases each). Trimming stripped 5 bases from V and 7 bases from J, with 21 bases between. CDR1 is SGHRS and CDR2 is YFSETQ in the germline V gene. The CDR3 has 15 amino acids. The CDR3, as DNA: TGCGCCAGCAGAGCCCGGGACTTTATAGGGGGGACCCAGTACTTC. Amino acid sequence: CASRARDFIGGTQYF.

In the case of this clonotype: Relative to the germline gene, one junction end is altered; a read error may explain this. The V call is TRBV6-6, the J call TRBJ1-2; TRBD1 agrees at 12 bases. The CDR3 covers 16 residues. Looked up from germline, CDR1 is MNHNY and CDR2 is SVGAGI (reference sequence). The CDR3 DNA reads TGTGCCAGCGTCACGGGACAGGGGGCTGTCGTCTATAGCTACACCTTC. Translated: CASVTGQGAVVYSYTF.

This clonotype was observed a few times. The gene calls are TRBV6-5 and TRBJ1-2; D possibly corresponds to TRBD1 (6 bases). The CDR3 extends over 15 amino acids. CDR1 is MNHEY and CDR2 is SVGAGI in the germline V gene. V lost 6 bases to trimming and J lost 4 bases, with 18 bases between them. The CDR3 DNA sequence: TGTGCCAGCAGCCACGGGTCAGGGGTCGGCTATGGCTACACCTTC. This codes for CASSHGSGVGYGYTF.

In its sample, this clonotype was seen a few times. The chain recombines TRBV11-2 with TRBJ2-1; maybe TRBD1 (6 bases). V was pared by 5 bases and J by 4 bases, with 12 bases between. The CDR3 is made up of 14 amino acids. In germline, CDR1 is SGHAT, CDR2 FQNNGV. The CDR3 is CASSPGTLYNEQFF. In DNA, the CDR3 is TGTGCCAGCAGCCCTGGGACACTATACAATGAGCAGTTCTTC.

The gene calls are TRBV6-2 or TRBV6-3 and TRBJ2-5, with D unclear. V dropped 6 bases and J dropped 9 bases, with 14 bases sitting between them. The CDR3 is 12 amino acids. CDR1 and CDR2 (germline): MNHEY, SVGEGT. The CDR3 region is CASSPPSVAQYF. CDR3 DNA sequence: TGTGCCAGCAGCCCGCCTTCGGTGGCCCAGTACTTC.

The CDR3 DNA reads as TGCGCCAGCAGCCCGGCCGTCGGGGCCGGTGAGCAGTTCTTC. This sequence encodes CASSPAVGAGEQFF. The chain couples TRBV4-1 to TRBJ2-1; D tentatively fits TRBD1 or TRBD2 (5 bases each). The length of the CDR3 is 14 residues. Trimming left V 4 bases short and J 9 bases short, with 16 bases between. Germline values: CDR1 MGHRA, CDR2 YSYEKL.

To note about this clonotype: The conserved closing phenylalanine or tryptophan is absent in this CDR3, likely reflecting a read error. The rearrangement uses TRBV4-1 and TRBJ2-5; 12 bases match TRBD2. The CDR3 has 18 amino acids. Trimming at V came to 0 bases and at J to 4 bases, leaving 9 bases not matched to a gene. Germline CDR1 reads MGHRA; CDR2 reads YSYEKL. DNA of the CDR3: TGCGCCAGCAGCCAAGATGCAGCTAGCGGGGGGGCGAGAGAGACCCAGTACTCC. The encoded protein is CASSQDAASGGARETQYS.

This sequence joins TRBV7-9 and TRBJ1-5, with a possible D match to TRBD1 (5 bases). Germline V lookup: CDR1 SEHNR, CDR2 FQNEAQ (reference sequence). This CDR3 has 15 amino acids. The V gene lost 3 bases and the J gene lost 4 bases, with 13 bases spanning the gap. CDR3 amino acids: CASSFGMTDNQPQHF. The CDR3 bases are TGTGCCAGCAGCTTCGGAATGACAGATAATCAGCCCCAGCATTTT.

The genes are TRBV5-1 and TRBJ2-2; possibly TRBD2 for D (5 bases). The CDR3 loop spans 14 amino acids. Trimming removed 7 bases at V and 2 bases at J, with 12 bases between. Germline CDR1 reads SGHRS; CDR2 reads YFSETQ. CDR3 amino acids: CASASGGNTGELFF. The CDR3 bases are TGCGCCAGCGCGAGCGGTGGTAACACCGGGGAGCTGTTTTTT.

This clonotype has a handful of counts. The CDR3 DNA follows: TGTGCCAGCAGCCAGACAGTCGCCTCCTACGAGCAGTACTTC. It specifies CASSQTVASYEQYF. V usage is TRBV3-1 and J usage is TRBJ2-7; possibly TRBD1 for D (5 bases). Germline CDR1 LGHDT, CDR2 YNNKEL (reference sequence). The CDR3 is 14 amino acids. V dropped 3 bases and J dropped 0 bases, with 9 bases sitting between them.